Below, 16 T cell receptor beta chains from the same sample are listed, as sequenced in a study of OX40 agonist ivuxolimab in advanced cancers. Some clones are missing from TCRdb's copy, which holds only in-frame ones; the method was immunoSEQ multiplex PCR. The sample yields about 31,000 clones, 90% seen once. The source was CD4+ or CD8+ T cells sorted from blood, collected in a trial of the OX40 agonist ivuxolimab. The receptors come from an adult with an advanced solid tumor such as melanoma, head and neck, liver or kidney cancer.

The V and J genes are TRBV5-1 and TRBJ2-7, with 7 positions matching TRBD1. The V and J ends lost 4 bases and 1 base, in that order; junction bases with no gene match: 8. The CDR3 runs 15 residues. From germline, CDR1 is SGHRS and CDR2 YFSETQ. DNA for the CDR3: TGCGCCAGCAGCCCTAGCCGGGGACAGTCCTACGAGCAGTACTTC. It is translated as CASSPSRGQSYEQYF.

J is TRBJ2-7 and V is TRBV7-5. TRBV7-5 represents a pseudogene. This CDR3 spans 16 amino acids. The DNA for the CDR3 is TGTGTCAGAACAATCTTCAGCTTTTTTAGCTCCTACGAGCAGTACTTC. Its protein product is CVRTIFSFFSSYEQYF.

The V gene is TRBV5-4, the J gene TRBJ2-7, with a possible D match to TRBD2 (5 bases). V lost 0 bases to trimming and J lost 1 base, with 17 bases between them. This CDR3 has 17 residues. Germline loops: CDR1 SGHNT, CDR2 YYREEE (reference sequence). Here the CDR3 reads CASSLDVGSETSYEQYF. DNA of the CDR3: TGTGCCAGCAGCTTGGACGTCGGTAGCGAAACTTCCTACGAGCAGTACTTC.

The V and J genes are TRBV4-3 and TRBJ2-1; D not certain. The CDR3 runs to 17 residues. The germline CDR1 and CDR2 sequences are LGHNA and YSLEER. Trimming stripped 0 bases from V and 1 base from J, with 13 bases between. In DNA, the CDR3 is TGCGCCAGCAGCCAAGATGCGCCAGCCGAGTCCTACAATGAGCAGTTCTTC. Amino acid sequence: CASSQDAPAESYNEQFF.

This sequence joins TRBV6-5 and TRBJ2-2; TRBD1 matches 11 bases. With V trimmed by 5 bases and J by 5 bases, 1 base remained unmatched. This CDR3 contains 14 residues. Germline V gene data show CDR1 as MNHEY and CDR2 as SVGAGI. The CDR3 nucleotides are TGTGCCAGCAGTGGGACAGGGGGTACCGGGGAGCTGTTTTTT. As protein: CASSGTGGTGELFF.

In DNA form, the CDR3 reads TGTGCCAGCAGTTTTGATACCTCCTACGAGCAGTACTTC. Translation: CASSFDTSYEQYF. This chain joins TRBV28 and TRBJ2-7; D gene unclear. Germline V gene lookup returns CDR1 MDHEN and CDR2 SYDVKM. V dropped 3 bases and J dropped 0 bases, with 6 bases sitting between them. There are 13 residues in the CDR3.

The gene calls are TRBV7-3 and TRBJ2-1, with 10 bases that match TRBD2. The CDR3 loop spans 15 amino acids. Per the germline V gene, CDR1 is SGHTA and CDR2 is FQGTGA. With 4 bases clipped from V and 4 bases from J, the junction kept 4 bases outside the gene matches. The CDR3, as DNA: TGTGCCAGCAGCTACGGGACTAGCGAATACAATGAGCAGTTCTTC. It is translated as CASSYGTSEYNEQFF.

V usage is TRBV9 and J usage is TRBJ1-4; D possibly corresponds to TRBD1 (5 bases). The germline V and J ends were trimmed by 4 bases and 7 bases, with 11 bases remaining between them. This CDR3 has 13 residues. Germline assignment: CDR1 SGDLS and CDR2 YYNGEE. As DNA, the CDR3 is TGTGCCAGCAGCTCCCAGGGTGGTGAAAAACTGTTTTTT. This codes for CASSSQGGEKLFF. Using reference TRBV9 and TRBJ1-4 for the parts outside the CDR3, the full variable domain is DSGVTQTPKHLITATGQRVTLRCSPRSGDLSVYWYQQSLDQGLQFLIQYYNGEERAKGNILERFSAQQFPDLHSELNLSSLELGDSALYFCASSSQGGEKLFFGSGTQLSVL.

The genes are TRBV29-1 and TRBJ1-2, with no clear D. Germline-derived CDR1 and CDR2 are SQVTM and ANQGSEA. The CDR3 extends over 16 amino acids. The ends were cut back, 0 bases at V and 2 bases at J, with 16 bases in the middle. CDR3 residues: CSVEDPISARNYGYTF. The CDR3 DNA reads TGCAGCGTTGAAGACCCTATTTCCGCAAGAAACTATGGCTACACCTTC. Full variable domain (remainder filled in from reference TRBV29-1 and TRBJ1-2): SAVISQKPSRDICQRGTSLTIQCQVDSQVTMMFWYRQQPGQSLTLIATANQGSEATYESGFVIDKFPISRPNLTFSTLTVSNMSPEDSSIYLCSVEDPISARNYGYTFGSGTRLTVV.

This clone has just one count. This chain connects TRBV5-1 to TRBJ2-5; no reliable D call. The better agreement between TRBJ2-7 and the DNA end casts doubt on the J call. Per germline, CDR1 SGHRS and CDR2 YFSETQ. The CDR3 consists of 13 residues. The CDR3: CASSVTRDYEQYF. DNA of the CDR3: TGCGCCAGCAGCGTAACCCGAGACTACGAGCAGTACTTC.

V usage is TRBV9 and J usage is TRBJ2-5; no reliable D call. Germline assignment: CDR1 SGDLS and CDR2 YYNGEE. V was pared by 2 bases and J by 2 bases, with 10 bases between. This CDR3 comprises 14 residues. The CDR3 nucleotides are TGTGCCAGCAGCGTCGGCTTCGGACAAGAGACCCAGTACTTC. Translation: CASSVGFGQETQYF. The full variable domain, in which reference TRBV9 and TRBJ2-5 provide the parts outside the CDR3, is DSGVTQTPKHLITATGQRVTLRCSPRSGDLSVYWYQQSLDQGLQFLIQYYNGEERAKGNILERFSAQQFPDLHSELNLSSLELGDSALYFCASSVGFGQETQYFGPGTRLLVL.

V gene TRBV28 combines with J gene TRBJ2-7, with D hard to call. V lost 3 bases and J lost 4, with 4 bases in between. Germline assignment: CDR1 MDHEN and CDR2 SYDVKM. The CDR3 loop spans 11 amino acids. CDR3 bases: TGTGCCAGCAGTTTGGCGTACGAGCAGTACTTC. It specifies CASSLAYEQYF.

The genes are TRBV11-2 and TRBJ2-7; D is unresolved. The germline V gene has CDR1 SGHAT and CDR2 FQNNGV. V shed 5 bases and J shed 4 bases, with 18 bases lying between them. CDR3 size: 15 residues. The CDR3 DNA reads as TGTGCCAGCAGCCTAAGCACGCTCGGTATATACGAGCAGTACTTC. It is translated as CASSLSTLGIYEQYF. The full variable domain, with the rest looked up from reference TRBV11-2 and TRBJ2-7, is EAGVAQSPRYKIIEKRQSVAFWCNPISGHATLYWYQQILGQGPKLLIQFQNNGVVDDSQLPKDRFSAERLKGVDSTLKIQPAKLEDSAVYLCASSLSTLGIYEQYFGPGTRLTVT.

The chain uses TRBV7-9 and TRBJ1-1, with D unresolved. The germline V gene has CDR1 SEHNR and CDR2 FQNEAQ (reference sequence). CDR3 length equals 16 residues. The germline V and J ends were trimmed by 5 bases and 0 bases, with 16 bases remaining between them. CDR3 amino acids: CASSPTLSGMNTEAFF. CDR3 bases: TGTGCCAGCAGCCCTACCCTCTCGGGGATGAACACTGAAGCTTTCTTT.

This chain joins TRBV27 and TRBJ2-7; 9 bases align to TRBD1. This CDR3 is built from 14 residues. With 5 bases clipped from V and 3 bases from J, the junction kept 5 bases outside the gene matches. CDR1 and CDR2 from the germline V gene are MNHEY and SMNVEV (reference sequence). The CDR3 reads CASSPLGQGYEQYF. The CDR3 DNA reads TGTGCCAGCAGTCCCTTGGGACAGGGCTACGAGCAGTACTTC.

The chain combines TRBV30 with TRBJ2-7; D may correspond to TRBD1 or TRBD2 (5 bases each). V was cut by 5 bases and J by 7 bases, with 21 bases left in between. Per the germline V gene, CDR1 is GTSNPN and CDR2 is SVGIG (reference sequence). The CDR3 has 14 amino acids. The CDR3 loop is CAWRVDEGPGEQYF. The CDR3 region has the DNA TGTGCCTGGCGGGTTGATGAGGGGCCGGGGGAGCAGTACTTC.